Below are 26 T cell receptor beta chains sequenced from a single sample in a study of shared clonotypes between healthy human individuals. Here immunoSEQ multiplex PCR was the method, and the copy in TCRdb shows in-frame clones only, minus some. Of 2 million to 2.5 million clones listed, 95% are singletons. The specimen was naive CD4+ T cells sorted from blood. Subset here: CD45RA+ positively selected. The receptor source for this set is a man between 18 and 35 years old in good health.

On this clone: The same CDR3 also results from other DNA sequences found in this sample. The V gene is TRBV5-1, the J gene TRBJ2-3, with unresolved D. Trimming took 4 bases from V and 2 from J, leaving 11 bases between them. In germline, CDR1 is SGHRS, CDR2 YFSETQ. There are 14 residues in the CDR3. CDR3 sequence reads: CASSLGRATDTQYF. The DNA of the CDR3 is TGCGCCAGCAGCCTTGGACGAGCCACAGATACGCAGTATTTT.

This chain joins TRBV2 and TRBJ1-1, with a possible D match to TRBD1 (5 bases). This CDR3 spans 15 amino acids. V was pared by 6 bases and J by 2 bases, with 16 bases between. The germline gives CDR1 SNHLY, CDR2 FYNNEI. CDR3 residues: CASSGTLVPNTEAFF. CDR3 nucleotide sequence: TGTGCCAGCAGCGGGACTTTAGTCCCAAACACTGAAGCTTTCTTT. Complete variable domain (other parts from reference TRBV2 and TRBJ1-1): EPEVTQTPSHQVTQMGQEVILRCVPISNHLYFYWYRQILGQKVEFLVSFYNNEISEKSEIFDDQFSVERPDGSNFTLKIRSTKLEDSAMYFCASSGTLVPNTEAFFGQGTRLTVV.

The chain carries TRBV28 and TRBJ2-1, with no clear D. Trimming removed 6 bases from V and 2 bases from J, with 8 bases in between. The CDR3 covers 13 residues. Looked up from germline, CDR1 is MDHEN and CDR2 is SYDVKM. In DNA, the CDR3 is TGTGCCAGCAGCAGGACCACCTACAATGAGCAGTTCTTC. It yields the protein CASSRTTYNEQFF.

The chain is built from TRBV5-1 and TRBJ2-2, with D tentatively TRBD1 (6 bases). V lost 3 bases, J lost 1 base, and 10 bases lay in between. Germline CDR1 is SGHRS and CDR2 is YFSETQ. The CDR3 contains 15 residues. The DNA of the CDR3 is TGCGCCAGCAGCTGGATGACAGGGAACACCGGGGAGCTGTTTTTT. Its protein is CASSWMTGNTGELFF. Full variable domain (rest looked up from reference TRBV5-1 and TRBJ2-2): KAGVTQTPRYLIKTRGQQVTLSCSPISGHRSVSWYQQTPGQGLQFLFEYFSETQRNKGNFPGRFSGRQFSNSRSEMNVSTLELGDSALYLCASSWMTGNTGELFFGEGSRLTVL.

The genes are TRBV6-1 and TRBJ2-7; 12 nucleotides align to TRBD2. Germline V gene data show CDR1 as MNHNS and CDR2 as SASEGT. The CDR3 extends over 15 amino acids. V was clipped by 6 bases and J by 2 bases; unmatched bases: 5. The CDR3 nucleotides read TGTGCCAGCAGAGCAACTAGCGGGGGGACCTACGAGCAGTACTTC. Its protein is CASRATSGGTYEQYF.

The chain combines TRBV6-1 with TRBJ1-5, with a possible D match to TRBD1 (6 bases). Trimming stripped 10 bases from V and 4 bases from J, with 14 bases between. CDR1 is MNHNS and CDR2 is SASEGT in the germline V gene. The CDR3 length is 13 residues. DNA of the CDR3: TGTGCCACCAACGGACAGCCTAATCAGCCCCAGCATTTT. This codes for CATNGQPNQPQHF.

V is TRBV30 and J is TRBJ2-1; D remains ambiguous. Germline V gives CDR1 GTSNPN, CDR2 SVGIG (reference sequence). V dropped 4 bases and J dropped 9 bases, with 16 bases sitting between them. The CDR3 has 13 residues. The CDR3 DNA reads TGTGCCTGGACTCGGCAAACTGGGCTTGAGCAGTTCTTC. Its translation is CAWTRQTGLEQFF.

This clone was counted a few times. The identical CDR3 is also encoded by other nucleotide sequences in the sample. The chain uses TRBV6-1 and TRBJ2-3; D unclear. V was cut by 3 bases and J by 3 bases, with 4 bases left in between. Germline-derived CDR1 and CDR2 are MNHNS and SASEGT. The CDR3 loop spans 12 amino acids. The CDR3 DNA follows: TGTGCCAGCAGTGATGGGACAGATACGCAGTATTTT. The encoded protein is CASSDGTDTQYF.

The chain couples TRBV5-5 to TRBJ2-2; D gene uncertain. CDR3 length: 13 amino acids. The germline V and J ends were trimmed by 0 bases and 6 bases, with 6 bases remaining between them. From germline, CDR1 is SGHKS and CDR2 YYEKEE (reference sequence). CDR3 sequence reads: CASSLEPAGELFF. DNA of the CDR3: TGTGCCAGCAGCTTGGAACCCGCCGGGGAGCTGTTTTTT.

Only one count was recorded for this clone. The CDR3 region is CASKDPAGGRSSYEQYF. CDR3 bases: TGCGCCAGCAAAGATCCAGCGGGGGGTCGTAGCTCCTACGAGCAGTACTTC. This rearrangement joins TRBV10-2 to TRBJ2-7; 9 bases match TRBD2. Germline CDR1 WSHSY, CDR2 SAAADI. The J segment lost 0 bases and the V segment lost 7 bases, leaving 13 bases of the junction unmatched. CDR3 length: 17 residues.

This rearrangement joins TRBV27 to TRBJ2-1; 7 bases agree with TRBD2. Germline CDR1 and CDR2: MNHEY and SMNVEV (reference sequence). The CDR3 runs to 14 residues. The V gene end was trimmed by 3 bases and the J gene end by 9 bases; junction bases not matched to a gene: 8. CDR3 region: CASSFREEESEQFF. The CDR3 DNA reads as TGTGCCAGCAGTTTCCGGGAGGAAGAAAGTGAGCAGTTCTTC.

The chain is built from TRBV9 and TRBJ2-7; TRBD1 aligns across 12 bases. The CDR3 runs 15 residues. Germline values: CDR1 SGDLS, CDR2 YYNGEE. The ends lost 1 base at V and 2 bases at J; junction bases unmatched: 1. The CDR3 spells CASSVRDRGPYEQYF. The DNA of the CDR3 is TGTGCCAGCAGCGTAAGGGACAGGGGGCCCTACGAGCAGTACTTC.

The J gene is TRBJ2-1, the V gene TRBV30; 13 nucleotides agree with TRBD2. Germline CDR1 reads GTSNPN; CDR2 reads SVGIG (reference sequence). The CDR3 consists of 15 residues. With 3 bases clipped from V and 7 bases from J, the junction kept 6 bases outside the gene matches. Here the CDR3 reads CAWSAGTSGTNEQFF. The CDR3 bases are TGTGCCTGGAGCGCAGGGACTAGCGGGACGAATGAGCAGTTCTTC.

The V gene is TRBV6-5, the J gene TRBJ1-4, with a tentative D call TRBD1 (6 bases). CDR3 length: 13 residues. The ends were cut back, 6 bases at V and 8 bases at J, with 13 bases in the middle. CDR1 is MNHEY and CDR2 is SVGAGI in the germline V gene. The CDR3 DNA is TGTGCCAGCAGGCCCAGGGGTTTCGAAAAACTGTTTTTT. Protein sequence: CASRPRGFEKLFF.

The rearrangement links TRBV5-1 to TRBJ2-5, with TRBD2 matching 12 bases. TRBJ2-7 explains the end of the DNA better; the J call may be wrong. This CDR3 is built from 13 residues. CDR1 and CDR2 from the germline V gene are SGHRS and YFSETQ. The CDR3 reads CASTLAGGPEQYF. The CDR3 DNA reads TGCGCCAGTACACTAGCGGGGGGCCCCGAGCAGTACTTC.

Turning to this clone: Other DNA sequences from this sample encode an identical CDR3 as well. The chain has TRBV5-1 and TRBJ2-7; 8 bases are shared with TRBD1. After removal of 4 bases from V and 1 base from J, the junction contained 4 bases not matched to a gene. The CDR3 is 14 residues long. Germline V gene sequence: CDR1 SGHRS, CDR2 YFSETQ. CDR3 region: CASSGTGGSYEQYF. DNA for the CDR3: TGCGCCAGCAGCGGAACAGGGGGATCCTACGAGCAGTACTTC. Looking up the rest from reference TRBV5-1 and TRBJ2-7 gives the full variable domain: KAGVTQTPRYLIKTRGQQVTLSCSPISGHRSVSWYQQTPGQGLQFLFEYFSETQRNKGNFPGRFSGRQFSNSRSEMNVSTLELGDSALYLCASSGTGGSYEQYFGPGTRLTVT.

The chain is built from TRBV5-1 and TRBJ2-3; 9 bases map to TRBD2. The CDR3 consists of 16 residues. The J segment lost 5 bases and the V segment lost 0 bases, leaving 7 bases of the junction unmatched. Germline V gene lookup returns CDR1 SGHRS and CDR2 YFSETQ. The CDR3 nucleotides read TGCGCCAGCAGCTTGGTGGCGGGGGGGAAAATAGATACGCAGTATTTT. Protein: CASSLVAGGKIDTQYF.

The gene calls are TRBV30 and TRBJ1-1; no firm D call. The CDR3 consists of 13 residues. Germline lookup yields CDR1 GTSNPN and CDR2 SVGIG (reference sequence). Trimming pared 2 bases from V and 1 base from J, leaving 8 bases between. CDR3 bases: TGTGCCTGGAGTTCGCAGAAGAACACTGAAGCTTTCTTT. This gives the protein CAWSSQKNTEAFF.

V usage is TRBV2 and J usage is TRBJ2-2; no firm D call. Germline assignment: CDR1 SNHLY and CDR2 FYNNEI. This CDR3 has 13 residues. V dropped 5 bases and J dropped 7 bases, with 11 bases sitting between them. The CDR3 DNA reads TGTGCCAGCAGTACCACCAAGGGCGGGGAGCTGTTTTTT. Amino acids: CASSTTKGGELFF.

The chain has TRBV4-1 and TRBJ2-1; the match to TRBD2 covers 9 bases. The germline gives CDR1 MGHRA, CDR2 YSYEKL. V lost 4 bases, J lost 8 bases, and 12 bases stayed unmatched. This CDR3 contains 16 residues. The DNA of the CDR3 is TGCGCCAGCAGCCTTATAGCGGGAGTAACCATATATGAGCAGTTCTTC. It yields the protein CASSLIAGVTIYEQFF.

V is TRBV28 and J is TRBJ2-3; TRBD2 might be the D (6 bases). This CDR3 comprises 16 residues. Trimming took 11 bases from V and 0 from J, leaving 21 bases between them. Germline lookup yields CDR1 MDHEN and CDR2 SYDVKM. CDR3 nucleotides: TGTGCCGTAGGGGACTCTGGAATAACCAGCACAGATACGCAGTATTTT. Translated: CAVGDSGITSTDTQYF.

V usage is TRBV5-4 and J usage is TRBJ2-7, with 9 bases matching TRBD1. The CDR3 totals 14 residues. Germline V gene lookup returns CDR1 SGHNT and CDR2 YYREEE (reference sequence). V gave up 3 bases and J gave up 5 bases; unmatched junction bases: 6. The CDR3: CASSSGQGLHEQYF. As DNA, the CDR3 is TGTGCCAGCAGCTCGGGACAGGGTCTTCACGAGCAGTACTTC.

The chain joins TRBV6-1 to TRBJ1-1, with 8 positions matching TRBD1. V shed 6 bases and J 6 bases; nucleotides not matched to a gene: 9. The CDR3 is 14 amino acids. The germline gives CDR1 MNHNS, CDR2 SASEGT. CDR3 sequence: CASSYDRGGPEAFF. CDR3 sequence (DNA): TGTGCCAGCAGCTACGACAGGGGAGGTCCTGAAGCTTTCTTT.

In regard to this clone: A much larger clone lies one base from this, so it may be a read error. At the DNA level, this CDR3 is encoded by other sequences in the same sample as well. Written as DNA, the CDR3 is TGTGCCAGCAGCTCGACAGGGTCCTACGAGCAGTACTTC. Residues: CASSSTGSYEQYF. This chain links TRBV5-6 with TRBJ2-7, with 7 bases identical to TRBD1. The trim removed 3 bases at V and 1 base at J, leaving 1 base unmatched. Per the germline V gene, CDR1 is SGHDT and CDR2 is YYEEEE. The CDR3 totals 13 residues. Filled out from reference TRBV5-6 and TRBJ2-7, the complete variable domain reads DAGVTQSPTHLIKTRGQQVTLRCSPKSGHDTVSWYQQALGQGPQFIFQYYEEEERQRGNFPDRFSGHQFPNYSSELNVNALLLGDSALYLCASSSTGSYEQYFGPGTRLTVT.

This chain joins TRBV6-4 and TRBJ1-2; perhaps TRBD1 as D (6 bases). The CDR3 sequence is 15 residues long. V lost 3 bases to trimming and J lost 4 bases, with 15 bases between them. Germline V lookup: CDR1 MRHNA, CDR2 SNTAGT. The CDR3 spells CASSEGGSTVYGYTF. The DNA for the CDR3 is TGTGCCAGCAGTGAGGGGGGCAGTACAGTCTATGGCTACACCTTC.

The J gene is TRBJ2-7, the V gene TRBV6-5; maybe TRBD1 (8 bases). The CDR3 loop spans 14 amino acids. V was clipped by 6 bases and J by 6 bases, with 18 bases between them. The germline gives CDR1 MNHEY, CDR2 SVGAGI. The CDR3 protein is CASSYDRGGGEQYF. In nucleotides, the CDR3 is TGTGCCAGCAGCTACGACAGGGGAGGGGGCGAGCAGTACTTC.